Following are 3 T cell receptor beta chains from one sample sequenced in a study of shared clonotypes between healthy human individuals. TCRdb's table, derived via immunoSEQ multiplex PCR, lists solely in-frame clones and lacks some. The repertoire holds 100,000 to 130,000 clones, with over 65% as singletons. The sample taken for sequencing was memory CD8+ T cells sorted from blood. Described subset: CD45RO+ cells pooled with CCR7-negative TemRA cells. These receptor sequences come from a woman aged 25 to 39 in good health.

This clone was seen only a few times. J is TRBJ2-7 and V is TRBV25-1; 7 bases align to TRBD1. Germline assignment: CDR1 MGHDK and CDR2 SYGVNS. The CDR3 is made up of 16 amino acids. With 6 bases clipped from V and 6 bases from J, the junction kept 17 bases outside the gene matches. The CDR3 reads CASSNSTSGQLPEQYF. CDR3 sequence (DNA): TGTGCCAGCAGCAATTCGACCTCGGGACAGCTTCCCGAGCAGTACTTC.

The J gene is TRBJ2-7, the V gene TRBV2; the match to TRBD1 covers 8 bases. CDR3 length: 15 amino acids. V lost 5 bases and J lost 3; bases outside the gene matches: 9. Germline CDR1 SNHLY, CDR2 FYNNEI. This CDR3 reads CASSFGTGELYEQYF. The CDR3 coding sequence is TGTGCCAGCAGTTTTGGGACAGGTGAGCTCTACGAGCAGTACTTC.

The rearrangement uses TRBV19 and TRBJ2-7; 12 positions agree with TRBD2. The CDR3 length is 15 residues. CDR1 is LNHDA and CDR2 is SQIVND in the germline V gene (reference sequence). The ends lost 5 bases at V and 4 bases at J; junction bases unmatched: 6. For the CDR3, the DNA is TGTGCCAGTAGTCCCCGGACTAGCGGGGTGTACGAGCAGTACTTC. It yields the protein CASSPRTSGVYEQYF.